This T cell receptor beta chain was sequenced for a study of breast tumors, draining lymph nodes, adjacent tissues. TCRdb fed the multiplex PCR reads into MiXCR, producing one record per CDR3 protein. The data show 150,000 to 200,000 distinct CDR3 sequences, about 33% seen once. CDR1 and CDR2 from the germline V gene are SQVTM and ANQGSEA. The CDR3 spans 15 residues. Trimming removed 1 base at V and 6 bases at J, with 16 bases between. This clonotype was seen only a few times. As yet, its antigen is unknown. It is likely a read error, because the conserved phenylalanine at the end of the CDR3 is missing. The lymph nodes were axillary draining lymph nodes from breast cancer patients. The study, taken as a whole, reports: Findings are consistent with lymph node origin and intratumoral expansion of most tumor T cells.

The sequencing sample was made of axillary lymph node tissue. The chain is built from TRBV29-1 and TRBJ2-1; either TRBD1 or TRBD2 may supply D (5 bases each). This receptor was taken from a female donor with breast cancer. Some clones in this sample may be carry-over from other donors' samples. The CDR3 sequence is CSVEVWVAGANEQFL. CDR3 nucleotides: TGCAGCGTTGAAGTCTGGGTGGCCGGGGCCAATGAGCAGTTCCTC.